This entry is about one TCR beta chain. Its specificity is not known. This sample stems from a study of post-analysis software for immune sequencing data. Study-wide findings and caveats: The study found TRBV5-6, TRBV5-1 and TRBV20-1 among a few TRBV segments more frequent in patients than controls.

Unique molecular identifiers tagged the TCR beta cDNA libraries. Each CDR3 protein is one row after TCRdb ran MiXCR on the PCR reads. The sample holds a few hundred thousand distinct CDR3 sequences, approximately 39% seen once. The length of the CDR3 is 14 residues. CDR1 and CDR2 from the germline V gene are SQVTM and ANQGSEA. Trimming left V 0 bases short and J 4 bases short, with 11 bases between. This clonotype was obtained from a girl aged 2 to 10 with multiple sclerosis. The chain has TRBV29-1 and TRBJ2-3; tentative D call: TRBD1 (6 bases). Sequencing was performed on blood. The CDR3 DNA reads TGCAGCGTTGAAGAATATGGGGGCGCAGATACGCAGTATTTT. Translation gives CSVEEYGGADTQYF.